The text below deals with one T cell receptor beta chain. The data were taken from a study of cytomegalovirus exposure and HLA in healthy donors. PCR employed 60 Vbeta and 13 Jbeta primers. Only in-frame clones appear in the TCRdb table, and some are missing; sequencing was by immunoSEQ multiplex PCR. The sample comprises 130,000 or so clones, almost 85% of which are singletons, and more than 1.4% rests with the top ten. The CDR3 consists of 17 residues. Germline V gene lookup returns CDR1 SEHNR and CDR2 FQNEAQ (reference sequence). The V gene end was trimmed by 2 bases and the J gene end by 0 bases; junction bases not matched to a gene: 3.

This receptor was taken from a woman aged 18-35 years in good health and CMV-seronegative. J is TRBJ2-6 and V is TRBV7-9, with 8 nucleotides matching TRBD2. Sequences were obtained from PBMCs. The CDR3 loop is CASSLTGGFSGANVLTF. As DNA, the CDR3 is TGTGCCAGCAGCTTAACGGGGGGGTTCTCTGGGGCCAACGTCCTGACTTTC.